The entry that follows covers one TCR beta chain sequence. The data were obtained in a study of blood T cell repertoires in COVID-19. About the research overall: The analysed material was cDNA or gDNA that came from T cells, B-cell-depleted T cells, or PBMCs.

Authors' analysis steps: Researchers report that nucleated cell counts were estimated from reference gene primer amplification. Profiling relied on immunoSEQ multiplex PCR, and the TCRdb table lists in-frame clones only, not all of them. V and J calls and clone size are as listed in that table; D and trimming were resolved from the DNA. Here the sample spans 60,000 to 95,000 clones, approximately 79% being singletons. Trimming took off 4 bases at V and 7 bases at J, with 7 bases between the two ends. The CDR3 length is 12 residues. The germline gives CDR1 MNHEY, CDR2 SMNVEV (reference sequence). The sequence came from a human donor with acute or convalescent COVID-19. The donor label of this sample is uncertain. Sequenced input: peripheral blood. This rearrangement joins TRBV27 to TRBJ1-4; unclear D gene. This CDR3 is CASSSLGEKLFF. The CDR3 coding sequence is TGTGCCAGCAGTTCTCTAGGTGAAAAACTGTTTTTT.